A selection of T cell receptor beta chains follows, all from one sample in a study of radiotherapy plus CTLA-4 blockade in lung cancer. Clones were sequenced by immunoSEQ multiplex PCR, and TCRdb holds only the in-frame ones, with some missing. The profile shows 84,000 or so clones, about 80% of them singletons. The sequencing used peripheral blood, collected from a patient treated with radiotherapy plus ipilimumab. These receptors came from a human donor with non-small cell lung cancer that progressed on radiotherapy plus ipilimumab. Both conserved end residues are part of each CDR3. D genes are given only for firm matches. Part of the rows lack a size; the others show once, few, many or a class for expanded clones.

.	once	TRBV29-1	TRBJ1-1	CSVEAPRNTEAFF	TGCAGCGTCGAGGCCCCTCGGAACACTGAAGCTTTCTTT
TRBD2	.	TRBV28	TRBJ2-1	CASTQLGTSANEQFF	TGTGCCAGCACCCAGTTGGGGACTAGCGCCAATGAGCAGTTCTTC
.	.	TRBV11-3	TRBJ2-3	CASSSSTGTDTQYF	TGTGCCAGCAGCTCCTCTACAGGGACAGATACGCAGTATTTT
TRBD2	few	TRBV29-1	TRBJ2-5	CSTRTSSMETQYF	TGCAGCACCCGGACTAGCAGTATGGAGACCCAGTACTTC
TRBD1	.	TRBV7-9	TRBJ2-7	CATSPRDSISYEQYF	TGTGCCACGTCCCCCCGGGACAGTATCTCCTACGAGCAGTACTTC
.	.	TRBV5-1	TRBJ2-2	CASSLPAGGNTGELFF	TGCGCCAGCAGCTTGCCGGCCGGGGGGAACACCGGGGAGCTGTTTTTT
TRBD2	.	TRBV11-2	TRBJ2-1	CASGTSLNNEQFF	TGTGCTAGTGGGACTAGCCTTAACAATGAGCAGTTCTTC
.	.	TRBV2	TRBJ2-7	CASSGTSGLVWYEQYF	TGTGCCAGCAGTGGAACGTCCGGACTCGTTTGGTACGAGCAGTACTTC
TRBD2	few	TRBV4-3	TRBJ2-7	CASSQDQEGGPDEQYF	TGCGCCAGCAGCCAAGATCAGGAGGGAGGGCCTGACGAGCAGTACTTC
TRBD2	.	TRBV4-2	TRBJ2-5	CASRSTSGGAWETQYF	TGTGCCAGCAGGTCAACTAGCGGGGGGGCCTGGGAGACCCAGTACTTC
.	.	TRBV18	TRBJ1-1	CASSPPNGQRNTEAFF	TGTGCCAGCTCACCACCAAACGGACAGAGGAACACTGAAGCTTTCTTT
TRBD2	.	TRBV18	TRBJ2-7	CASSPPVLAGAEQYF	TGTGCCAGCTCACCACCCGTACTAGCGGGAGCCGAGCAGTACTTC
.	.	TRBV28	TRBJ2-7	CASSLLLAPYEQYF	TGTGCCAGCAGTTTATTACTGGCCCCCTACGAGCAGTACTTC
.	few	TRBV7-2	TRBJ2-7	CASSPQRDYEQYF	TGTGCCAGCAGCCCACAGCGAGACTACGAGCAGTACTTC
TRBD1	.	TRBV2	TRBJ1-2	CASSSQGDSGYTF	TGTGCCAGCAGTTCTCAGGGGGATAGTGGCTACACCTTC
.	.	TRBV28	TRBJ1-2	CASSLGLGGNYGYTF	TGTGCCAGCAGTTTAGGCCTCGGGGGGAACTACGGCTACACCTTC
.	.	TRBV1	TRBJ1-1	CTSSQDRRESTEAFF	TGCACCAGCAGCCAAGATAGGAGGGAGAGCACTGAAGCTTTCTTT
TRBD2	once	TRBV9	TRBJ2-5	CASSVGLASETQYF	TGTGCCAGCAGCGTAGGACTAGCGTCGGAGACCCAGTACTTC
.	.	TRBV7-9	TRBJ1-5	CASSLGGSGQPQHF	TGTGCCAGCAGCTTAGGGGGCTCAGGTCAGCCCCAGCATTTT
.	.	TRBV6-1	TRBJ1-2	CASQWGRANYGYTF	TGTGCCTCCCAATGGGGCAGAGCTAACTATGGCTACACCTTC
TRBD1	.	TRBV7-3	TRBJ1-1	CASSTGTGVEAFF	TGTGCCAGCAGCACCGGGACAGGGGTCGAAGCTTTCTTT
.	.	TRBV9	TRBJ2-2	CASRTGLQNTGELFF	TGTGCCAGCAGGACCGGCCTGCAAAACACCGGGGAGCTGTTTTTT
.	.	TRBV27	TRBJ1-1	CASSSFNLNTEAFF	TGTGCCAGCAGTTCGTTCAATCTGAACACTGAAGCTTTCTTT
TRBD1	once	TRBV27	TRBJ2-7	CASSYHAGTVGSYEQYF	TGTGCCAGCAGCTACCACGCCGGGACAGTAGGTTCCTACGAGCAGTACTTC
TRBD2	.	TRBV5-1	TRBJ2-5	CASSKGTSGGLQETQYF	TGCGCCAGCAGCAAAGGGACTAGCGGGGGGCTCCAAGAGACCCAGTACTTC
.	.	TRBV4-3	TRBJ2-7	CASSQATVSYEQYF	TGCGCCAGCAGCCAAGCTACAGTCTCCTACGAGCAGTACTTC